The entry below describes one T cell receptor beta chain. Its antigen is not identified. All gene names here are mouse names. The CDR3 extends 1 residue past the end of the read, so its final part is completed from the germline J gene. This entry comes from a study of tissue T cells after allogeneic stem cell transplantation. Sequencing of TCRbeta CDR3 at survey depth gave sequences and template counts. Sequencing used immunoSEQ multiplex PCR; TCRdb keeps in-frame clones, though not all of them. The sample records 15,000 to 20,000 clones, 55% to 75% being singletons. Study findings and constraints: Anatomically similar tissues had similar TCR repertoires within each patient. In patients and mice, blood and spleen missed much of tissue repertoire.

CDR3 length: 13 amino acids. The V end was cut by 4 bases, the J end by 0 bases, with 7 bases between. Germline CDR1 reads NNHDY; CDR2 reads SYVADS. Sequencing was done on a sample of spleen. The genes are TRBV13-3 and TRBJ1-1, with D unclear. The sequence came from a female BALB/c mouse in good health. The mouse line has the MHC haplotype H2-d. CDR3 DNA (partial): TGTGCCAGCAGTATTCAAGCAAACACAGAAGTCTTC. Protein sequence: CASSIQANTEVF. The whole CDR3 sequence reads CASSIQANTEVFF.